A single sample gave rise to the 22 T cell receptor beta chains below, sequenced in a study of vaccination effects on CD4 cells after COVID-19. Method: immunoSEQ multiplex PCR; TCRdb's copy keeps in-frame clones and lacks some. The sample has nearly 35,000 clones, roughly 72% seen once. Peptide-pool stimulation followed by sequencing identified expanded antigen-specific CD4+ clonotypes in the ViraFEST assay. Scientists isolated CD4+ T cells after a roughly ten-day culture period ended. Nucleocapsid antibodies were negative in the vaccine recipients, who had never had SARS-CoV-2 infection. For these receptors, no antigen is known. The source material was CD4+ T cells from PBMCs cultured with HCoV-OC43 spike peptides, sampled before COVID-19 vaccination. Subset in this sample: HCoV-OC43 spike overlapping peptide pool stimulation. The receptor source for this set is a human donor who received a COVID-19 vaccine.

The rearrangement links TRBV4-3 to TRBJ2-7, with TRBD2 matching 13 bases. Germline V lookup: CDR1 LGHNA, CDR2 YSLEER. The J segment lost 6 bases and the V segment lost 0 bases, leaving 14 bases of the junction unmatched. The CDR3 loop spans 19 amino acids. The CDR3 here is CASSQDRTGTSGIYGEQYF. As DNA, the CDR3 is TGCGCCAGCAGCCAAGATCGAACCGGGACTAGCGGGATATATGGCGAGCAGTACTTC.

In DNA, the CDR3 is TGTGCCAGCAGCGGCGGTGGCGGTAGCCACGAGCAGTACTTC. Amino acids: CASSGGGGSHEQYF. The V gene is TRBV2, the J gene TRBJ2-7; D call uncertain. Germline CDR1 reads SNHLY; CDR2 reads FYNNEI. The CDR3 spans 14 residues. The V and J ends lost 6 bases and 5 bases respectively, with 17 bases between them.

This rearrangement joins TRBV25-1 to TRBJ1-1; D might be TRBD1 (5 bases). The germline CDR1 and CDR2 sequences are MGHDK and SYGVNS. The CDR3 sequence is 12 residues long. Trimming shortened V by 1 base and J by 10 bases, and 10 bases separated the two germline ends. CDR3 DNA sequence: TGTGCCAGCAGTGAATGGGGCCCCCCAGCTTTCTTT. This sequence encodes CASSEWGPPAFF.

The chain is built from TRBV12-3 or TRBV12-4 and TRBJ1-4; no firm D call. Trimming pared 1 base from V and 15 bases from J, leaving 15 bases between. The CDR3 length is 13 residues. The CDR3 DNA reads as TGTGCCAGCAGTTTAGTTTCGTCCTCTGAGTTGTTTTTT. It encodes CASSLVSSSELFF.

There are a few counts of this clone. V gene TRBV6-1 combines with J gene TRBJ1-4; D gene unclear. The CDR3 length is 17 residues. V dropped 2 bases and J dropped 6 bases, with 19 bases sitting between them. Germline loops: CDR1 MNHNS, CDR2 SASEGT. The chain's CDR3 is CASSEFFAPRADEKLFF. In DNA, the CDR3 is TGTGCCAGCAGTGAATTCTTTGCCCCAAGGGCTGATGAAAAACTGTTTTTT.

The CDR3 reads CASRTLGAYGYTF. Here the CDR3 DNA reads TGTGCCAGCAGAACACTCGGGGCTTATGGCTACACCTTC. The rearrangement links TRBV27 to TRBJ1-2; a possible D gene is TRBD1 (5 bases). The CDR3 totals 13 residues. The germline V gene has CDR1 MNHEY and CDR2 SMNVEV (reference sequence). Trimming removed 6 bases from V and 5 bases from J, with 13 bases in between.

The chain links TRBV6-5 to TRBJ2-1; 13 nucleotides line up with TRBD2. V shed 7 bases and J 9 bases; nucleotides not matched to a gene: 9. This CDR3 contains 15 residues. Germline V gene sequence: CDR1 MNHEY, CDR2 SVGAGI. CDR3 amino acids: CASKTGLAGKVEQFF. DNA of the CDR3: TGTGCCAGCAAAACGGGACTAGCGGGAAAGGTTGAGCAGTTCTTC.

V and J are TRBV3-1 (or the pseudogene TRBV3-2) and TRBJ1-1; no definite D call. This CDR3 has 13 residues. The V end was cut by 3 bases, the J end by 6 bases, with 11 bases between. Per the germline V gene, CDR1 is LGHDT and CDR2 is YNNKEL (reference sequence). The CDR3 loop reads CASSQDLRAEAFF. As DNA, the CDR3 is TGTGCCAGCAGCCAGGACCTTAGGGCTGAAGCTTTCTTT.

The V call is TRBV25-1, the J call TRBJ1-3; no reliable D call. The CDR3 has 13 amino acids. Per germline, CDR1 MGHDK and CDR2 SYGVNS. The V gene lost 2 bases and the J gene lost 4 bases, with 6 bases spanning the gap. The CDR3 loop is CASSEVRGNTIYF. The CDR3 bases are TGTGCCAGCAGTGAAGTACGGGGAAACACCATATATTTT.

The CDR3 DNA reads as TGTGCCAGCAGCCAAGGAGCGACTGGCTACACCTTC. It encodes CASSQGATGYTF. The chain uses TRBV3-1 (or the pseudogene TRBV3-2) and TRBJ1-2; D is uncertain. V was pared by 1 base and J by 7 bases, with 7 bases between. Looked up from germline, CDR1 is LGHDT and CDR2 is YNNKEL (reference sequence). The CDR3 covers 12 residues.

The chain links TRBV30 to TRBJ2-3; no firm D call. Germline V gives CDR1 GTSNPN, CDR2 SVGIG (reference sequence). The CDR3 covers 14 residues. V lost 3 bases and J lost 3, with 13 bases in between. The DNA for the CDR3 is TGTGCCTGGAGCCATCCCGGCGGAACAGATACGCAGTATTTT. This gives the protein CAWSHPGGTDTQYF.

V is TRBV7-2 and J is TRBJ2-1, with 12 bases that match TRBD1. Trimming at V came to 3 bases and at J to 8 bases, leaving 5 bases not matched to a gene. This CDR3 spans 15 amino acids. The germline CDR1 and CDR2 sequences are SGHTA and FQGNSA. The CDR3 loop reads CASSLGQGAPHEQFF. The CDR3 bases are TGTGCCAGCAGCTTGGGACAGGGGGCCCCCCATGAGCAGTTCTTC.

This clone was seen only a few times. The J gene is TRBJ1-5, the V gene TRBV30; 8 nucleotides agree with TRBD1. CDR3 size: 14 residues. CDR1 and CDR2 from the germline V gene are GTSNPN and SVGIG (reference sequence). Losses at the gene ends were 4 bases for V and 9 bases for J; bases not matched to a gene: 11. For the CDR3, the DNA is TGTGCCTGGACCAAGGGACAGGACGGGACGCCCCAGCATTTT. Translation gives CAWTKGQDGTPQHF.

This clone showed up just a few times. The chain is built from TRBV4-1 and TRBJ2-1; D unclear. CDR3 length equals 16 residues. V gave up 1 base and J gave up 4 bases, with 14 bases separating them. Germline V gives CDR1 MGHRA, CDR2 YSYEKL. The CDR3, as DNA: TGCGCCAGCAGCCAAGTTGACTTAATAAGTTACAATGAGCAGTTCTTC. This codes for CASSQVDLISYNEQFF.

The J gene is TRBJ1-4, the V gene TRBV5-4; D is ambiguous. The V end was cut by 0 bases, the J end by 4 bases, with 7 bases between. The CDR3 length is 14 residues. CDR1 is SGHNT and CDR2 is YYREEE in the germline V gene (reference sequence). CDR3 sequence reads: CASSLGLFNEKLFF. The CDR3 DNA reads TGTGCCAGCAGCTTGGGATTGTTTAATGAAAAACTGTTTTTT. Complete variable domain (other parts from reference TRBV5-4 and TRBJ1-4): ETGVTQSPTHLIKTRGQQVTLRCSSQSGHNTVSWYQQALGQGPQFIFQYYREEENGRGNFPPRFSGLQFPNYSSELNVNALELDDSALYLCASSLGLFNEKLFFGSGTQLSVL.

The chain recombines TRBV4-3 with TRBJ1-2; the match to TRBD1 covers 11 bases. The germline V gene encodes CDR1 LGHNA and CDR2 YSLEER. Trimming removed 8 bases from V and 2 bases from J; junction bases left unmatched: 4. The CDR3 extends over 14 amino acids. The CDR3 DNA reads TGCGCCAGCTCGGGACAGGGGGAAAACTATGGCTACACCTTC. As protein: CASSGQGENYGYTF.

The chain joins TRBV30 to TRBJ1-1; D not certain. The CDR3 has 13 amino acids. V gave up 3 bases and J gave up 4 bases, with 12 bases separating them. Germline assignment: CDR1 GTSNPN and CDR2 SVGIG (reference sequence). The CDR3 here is CAWSVLAFTEAFF. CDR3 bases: TGTGCCTGGAGCGTCCTGGCCTTCACTGAAGCTTTCTTT.

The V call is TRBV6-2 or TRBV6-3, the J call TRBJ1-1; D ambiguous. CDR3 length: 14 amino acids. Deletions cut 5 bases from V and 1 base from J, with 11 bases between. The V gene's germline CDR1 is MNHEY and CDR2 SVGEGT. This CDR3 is CASSSRAPNTEAFF. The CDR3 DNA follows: TGTGCCAGCAGTAGCCGGGCCCCGAACACTGAAGCTTTCTTT.

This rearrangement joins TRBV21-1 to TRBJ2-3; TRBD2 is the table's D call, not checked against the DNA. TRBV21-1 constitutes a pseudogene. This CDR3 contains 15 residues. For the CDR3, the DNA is TGTGCCAGCAGGCCTGGGCGGGAGCGCACAGATACGCAGTATTTT. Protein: CASRPGRERTDTQYF.

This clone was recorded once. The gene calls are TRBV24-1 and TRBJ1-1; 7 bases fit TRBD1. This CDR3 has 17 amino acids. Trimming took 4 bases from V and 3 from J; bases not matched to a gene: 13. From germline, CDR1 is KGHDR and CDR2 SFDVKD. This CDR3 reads CATSDSTGVGAYTEAFF. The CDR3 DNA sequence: TGTGCCACCAGTGACTCCACAGGGGTAGGGGCCTACACTGAAGCTTTCTTT.

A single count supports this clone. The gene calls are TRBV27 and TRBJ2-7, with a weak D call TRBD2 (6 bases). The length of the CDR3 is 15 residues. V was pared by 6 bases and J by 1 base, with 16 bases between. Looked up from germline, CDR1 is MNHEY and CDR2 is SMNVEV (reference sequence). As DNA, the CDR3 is TGTGCCAGCAGGGAAAAACCGGGACTGTCCTACGAGCAGTACTTC. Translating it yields CASREKPGLSYEQYF.

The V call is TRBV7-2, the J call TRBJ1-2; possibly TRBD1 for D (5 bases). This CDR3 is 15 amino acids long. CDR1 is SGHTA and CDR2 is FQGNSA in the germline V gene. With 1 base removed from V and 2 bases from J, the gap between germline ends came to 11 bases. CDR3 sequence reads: CASSLGGDLNYGYTF. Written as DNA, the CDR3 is TGTGCCAGCAGCTTAGGGGGGGACCTAAACTATGGCTACACCTTC.